This T cell receptor beta chain was sequenced during a study of cytomegalovirus exposure and HLA in healthy donors. This CDR3 contains 16 residues. V dropped 3 bases and J dropped 0 bases, with 12 bases sitting between them. Germline V gene lookup returns CDR1 LNHDA and CDR2 SQIVND (reference sequence). A note on this clone: The antigen remains undetermined.

Study observations and caveats: Researchers catalogued about 150 TCR beta chains as cytomegalovirus-associated.

Both 60 Vbeta primers and 13 Jbeta primers went into the PCR. The data were produced by immunoSEQ multiplex PCR, yet TCRdb's version contains in-frame clones alone and is incomplete. The sample records 100,000 to 150,000 clones, 60% to 80% being singletons. This TCR was recovered from a woman aged 45-65 years in good health and CMV-seronegative. The sequenced material came from PBMCs. The rearrangement uses TRBV19 and TRBJ2-1; D remains ambiguous. The CDR3 DNA reads as TGTGCCAGTAGTATGTCTACTTTTAGCTCCTACAATGAGCAGTTCTTC. This encodes CASSMSTFSSYNEQFF.